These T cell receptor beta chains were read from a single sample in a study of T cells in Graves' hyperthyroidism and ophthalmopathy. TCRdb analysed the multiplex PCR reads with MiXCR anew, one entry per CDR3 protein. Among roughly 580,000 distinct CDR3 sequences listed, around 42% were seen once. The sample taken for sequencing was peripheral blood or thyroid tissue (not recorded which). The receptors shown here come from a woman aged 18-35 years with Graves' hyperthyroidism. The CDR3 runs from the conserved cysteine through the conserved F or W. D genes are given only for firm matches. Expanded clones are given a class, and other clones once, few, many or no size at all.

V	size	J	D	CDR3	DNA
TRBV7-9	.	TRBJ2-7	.	CASGLVLDQQYF	TGTGCCAGCGGCTTAGTGTTGGACCAACAGTACTTC
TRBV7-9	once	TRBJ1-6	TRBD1	CASSSTGGLPLHF	TGTGCCAGCAGCTCGACAGGGGGCCTACCCCTCCACTTT
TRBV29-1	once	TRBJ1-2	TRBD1	CSVARQGPNYGYTF	TGCAGCGTAGCCCGACAGGGCCCTAACTATGGCTACACCTTC
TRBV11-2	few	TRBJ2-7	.	CASSQDLNSYEQYF	TGTGCCAGCAGCCAAGATTTGAACTCCTACGAGCAGTACTTC
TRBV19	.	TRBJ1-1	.	CASMGQENTEAFF	TGTGCCAGTATGGGGCAAGAGAACACTGAAGCTTTCTTT
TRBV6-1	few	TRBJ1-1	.	CASSEASTEAFF	TGTGCCAGCAGTGAAGCGAGCACTGAAGCTTTCTTT
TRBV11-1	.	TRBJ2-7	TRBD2	CASSPLSGRGYEQYF	TGTGCCAGCAGCCCCCTTAGCGGGAGAGGGTACGAGCAGTACTTC
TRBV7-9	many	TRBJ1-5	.	CASSLGSGQSNQPQHF	TGTGCCAGCAGCTTAGGCTCTGGGCAGAGCAATCAGCCCCAGCATTTT
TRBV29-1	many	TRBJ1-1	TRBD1	CSVGQGAQAFF	TGCAGCGTGGGACAGGGGGCGCAGGCTTTCTTT
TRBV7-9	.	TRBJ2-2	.	CASSRSGPRPGELFF	TGTGCCAGCAGCCGGTCCGGACCTCGGCCCGGGGAGCTGTTTTTT
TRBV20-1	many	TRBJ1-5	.	CSARMGSNQPQHF	TGCAGTGCTCGCATGGGCAGCAATCAGCCCCAGCATTTT
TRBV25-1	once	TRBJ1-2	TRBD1	CASSYSRRGPFEGYTF	TGTGCCAGCAGTTACTCGCGGAGGGGGCCCTTTGAAGGCTACACCTTC
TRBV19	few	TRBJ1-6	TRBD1	CASLRTGGDSPLHF	TGTGCCAGTCTTCGGACAGGGGGTGATTCACCCCTCCACTTT
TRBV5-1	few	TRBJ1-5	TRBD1	CASSPTGQAPNQPQHF	TGCGCCAGCAGCCCAACGGGACAGGCCCCGAATCAGCCCCAGCATTTT
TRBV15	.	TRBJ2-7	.	CASRLRSASDSEQYF	TGTGCCAGCCGGCTTCGTTCGGCTAGCGATTCCGAGCAGTACTTC
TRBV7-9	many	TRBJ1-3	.	CASSSLVGNTIYF	TGTGCCAGCAGCTCCTTGGTAGGAAACACCATATATTTT
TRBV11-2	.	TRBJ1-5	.	CASSPDTGIGQPQHF	TGCGCCAGCAGCCCGGACACAGGAATAGGCCAGCCCCAGCATTTT
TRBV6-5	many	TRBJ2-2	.	CASSYSTGELFF	TGTGCCAGCAGTTACTCGACCGGGGAGCTGTTTTTT
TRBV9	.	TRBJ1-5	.	CASSAGPLGQPQHF	TGTGCCAGCAGCGCCGGGCCCCTGGGTCAGCCCCAGCATTTT
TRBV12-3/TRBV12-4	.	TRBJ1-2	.	CASSATASINYGYTF	TGTGCCAGCAGTGCCACAGCGTCCATTAACTATGGCTACACCTTC
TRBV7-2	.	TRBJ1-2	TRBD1	CASSLGQVVHYGYTF	TGTGCCAGCAGCTTGGGACAGGTAGTCCACTATGGCTACACCTTC
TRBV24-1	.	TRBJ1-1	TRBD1	CASSLKTGTTEAFF	TGTGCCAGCAGTTTAAAGACAGGGACCACTGAAGCTTTCTTT
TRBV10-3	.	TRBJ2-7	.	CASSYGGVNSYEQYF	TGTGCCAGCAGTTACGGCGGGGTGAACTCCTACGAGCAGTACTTC
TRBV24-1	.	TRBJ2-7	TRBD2	CATSSLAGAYEQYF	TGTGCCACCAGTTCCCTAGCGGGGGCCTACGAGCAGTACTTC
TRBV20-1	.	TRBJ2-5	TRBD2	CSAPGGLAQLVGETQYF	TGCAGTGCCCCCGGGGGACTAGCGCAATTGGTCGGAGAGACCCAGTACTTC
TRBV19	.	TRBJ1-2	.	CASPRGGNYGYTF	TGTGCCAGTCCCCGGGGAGGGAACTATGGCTACACCTTC
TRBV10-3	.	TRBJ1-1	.	CANLPLGGVENTEAFF	TGTGCCAACCTACCGTTGGGGGGCGTGGAGAACACTGAAGCTTTCTTT
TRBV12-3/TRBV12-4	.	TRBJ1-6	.	CASSSGPNSPLHF	TGTGCCAGCAGTTCAGGCCCAAATTCACCCCTCCACTTT
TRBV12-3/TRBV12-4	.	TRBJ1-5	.	CASSFSVGGWGVNQPQHF	TGTGCCAGCAGTTTCTCCGTCGGGGGATGGGGTGTGAATCAGCCCCAGCATTTT
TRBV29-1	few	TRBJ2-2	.	CSVRVWNTGELFF	TGCAGCGTCCGTGTTTGGAACACCGGGGAGCTGTTTTTT
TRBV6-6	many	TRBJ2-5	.	CASSGITGVDQYF	TGTGCCAGCAGTGGGATAACTGGAGTCGACCAGTACTTC
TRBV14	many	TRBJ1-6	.	CASSHKGGSPLHF	TGTGCCAGCAGCCATAAGGGAGGATCACCCCTCCACTTT
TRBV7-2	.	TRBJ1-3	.	CASSLMGWAGRNTIYF	TGTGCCAGCAGCTTAATGGGATGGGCCGGTAGAAACACCATATATTTT
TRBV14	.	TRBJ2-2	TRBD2	CASSHQILSGRNTGELFF	TGTGCCAGCAGCCACCAGATCCTTAGCGGGAGGAACACCGGGGAGCTGTTTTTT
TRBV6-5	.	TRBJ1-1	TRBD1	CASIKGTAEAFF	TGTGCCAGCATCAAGGGGACAGCAGAAGCTTTCTTT
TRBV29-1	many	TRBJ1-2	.	CSSHDGGNYGYTF	TGCAGCTCGCACGACGGGGGAAACTATGGCTACACCTTC
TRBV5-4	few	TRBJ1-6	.	CASSFSAYSNSPLHF	TGTGCCAGCAGCTTTTCGGCTTACTCTAATTCACCCCTCCACTTT
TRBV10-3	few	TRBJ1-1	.	CASRSGHTEAFF	TGTGCCAGCAGATCCGGACACACTGAAGCTTTCTTT
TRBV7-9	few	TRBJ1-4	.	CATEGSTNEKLFF	TGTGCCACCGAAGGGTCCACTAATGAAAAACTGTTTTTT
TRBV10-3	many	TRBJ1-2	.	CAISEERPYGYTF	TGTGCCATCAGTGAGGAACGGCCCTATGGCTACACCTTC
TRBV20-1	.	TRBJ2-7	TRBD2	CSASPGLATYEQYF	TGCAGTGCTAGCCCGGGACTAGCGACCTACGAGCAGTACTTC
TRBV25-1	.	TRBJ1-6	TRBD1	CASSLYGTGGARSPLHF	TGTGCCAGCAGTCTCTATGGGACAGGGGGCGCGCGTTCACCCCTCCACTTT
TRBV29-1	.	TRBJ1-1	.	CSAESMQENTEAFF	TGCAGCGCTGAATCCATGCAGGAAAACACTGAAGCTTTCTTT
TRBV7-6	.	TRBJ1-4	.	CASSPERGRFGNEKLFF	TGTGCCAGCAGCCCTGAACGGGGGCGTTTCGGTAATGAAAAACTGTTTTTT
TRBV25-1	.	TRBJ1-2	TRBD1	CASSEWGTGGSGGYTF	TGTGCCAGCAGTGAATGGGGGACAGGGGGGAGTGGAGGCTACACCTTC
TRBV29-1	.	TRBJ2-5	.	CSACVVDRGNQETQYF	TGCAGCGCCTGCGTCGTGGACAGAGGAAACCAAGAGACCCAGTACTTC
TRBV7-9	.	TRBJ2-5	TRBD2	CASSSARGTSGSGETQYF	TGTGCCAGCAGCAGTGCTAGGGGGACTAGCGGGAGTGGAGAGACCCAGTACTTC
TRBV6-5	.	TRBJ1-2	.	CASRDLDYGYTF	TGTGCCAGCAGAGACTTAGACTATGGCTACACCTTC
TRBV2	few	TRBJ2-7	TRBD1	CASNGQGSPEQYF	TGTGCCAGCAATGGACAGGGGAGTCCCGAGCAGTACTTC
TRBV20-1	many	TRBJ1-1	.	CSADGGTFEAFF	TGCAGTGCAGACGGGGGCACCTTTGAAGCTTTCTTT
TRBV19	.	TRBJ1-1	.	CASSTGQGFTEAFF	TGTGCCAGTAGTACGGGGCAGGGTTTCACTGAAGCTTTCTTT
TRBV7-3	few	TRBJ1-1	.	CASSLQGTQNTEAFF	TGTGCCAGCAGCTTACAGGGGACCCAGAACACTGAAGCTTTCTTT
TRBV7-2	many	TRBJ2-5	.	CASILSGAETQYF	TGTGCCAGCATCCTTTCAGGTGCGGAGACCCAGTACTTC